A single sample is the source of the 27 T cell receptor beta chains below, sequenced in a study of T-cell reconstitution after alpha-beta-depleted transplantation in children. A TCRbeta library incorporating unique molecular identifiers was prepared. Each CDR3 protein is one row after TCRdb ran MiXCR on the PCR reads. The data hold 500,000 to 600,000 distinct CDR3 sequences, with over 25% observed a single time. The sample in question was PBMCs, obtained before TCRalphabeta/CD19-depleted stem cell transplant. Receptor source: a boy in the first two years of life with Wiskott-Aldrich syndrome, due to receive a stem cell transplant.

The V gene is TRBV5-1, the J gene TRBJ2-5, with D possibly matching TRBD1 (5 bases). The V end was cut by 4 bases, the J end by 2 bases, with 15 bases between. The CDR3 is 15 amino acids. Per the germline V gene, CDR1 is SGHRS and CDR2 is YFSETQ. CDR3 in amino acids: CASSRTRKGQETQYF. Written as DNA, the CDR3 is TGCGCCAGCAGCCGGACACGAAAGGGGCAAGAGACCCAGTACTTC.

This clonotype has a handful of counts. The rearrangement links TRBV29-1 to TRBJ2-7, with no clear D. Trimming removed 6 bases from V and 5 bases from J, with 17 bases in between. The CDR3 runs to 13 residues. CDR1 SQVTM and CDR2 ANQGSEA come from the germline V gene. Here the CDR3 reads CSVAMVVGHEQYF. The CDR3 nucleotides read TGCAGCGTCGCGATGGTAGTTGGTCACGAGCAGTACTTC.

The rearrangement links TRBV20-1 to TRBJ2-1; 10 nucleotides agree with TRBD2. CDR1 is DFQATT and CDR2 is SNEGSKA in the germline V gene (reference sequence). V dropped 0 bases and J dropped 4; count of bases not matched to a gene: 3. There are 15 residues in the CDR3. The CDR3 bases are TGCAGTGCTAGAGATGGACTAGCGGCATACAATGAGCAGTTCTTC. This translates into CSARDGLAAYNEQFF.

The chain links TRBV27 to TRBJ2-6, with D perhaps TRBD2 (5 bases). CDR1 and CDR2 (germline): MNHEY, SMNVEV (reference sequence). Trimming shortened V by 10 bases and J by 0 bases, and 19 bases separated the two germline ends. The length of the CDR3 is 17 residues. CDR3 coding DNA: TGTGCCACCTTCCGTCTCGGGAACCTCTCTGGGGCCAACGTCCTGACTTTC. As protein: CATFRLGNLSGANVLTF.

This clonotype was detected a few times. DNA of the CDR3: TGCGCCAGCAGCTTCTCCTTAAACAATGAGCAGTTCTTC. Residues: CASSFSLNNEQFF. The chain carries TRBV5-1 and TRBJ2-1, with unresolved D. V shed 2 bases and J shed 5 bases, with 8 bases lying between them. This CDR3 region has 13 residues. Germline loops: CDR1 SGHRS, CDR2 YFSETQ.

This clonotype came up a few times. As DNA, the CDR3 is TGCGCCAGCAGCCCGAGGGACTACCGCACAGATACGCAGTATTTT. Translation gives CASSPRDYRTDTQYF. This chain links TRBV5-1 with TRBJ2-3, with 7 nucleotides matching TRBD2. The CDR3 length is 15 residues. With V trimmed by 4 bases and J by 1 base, 6 bases remained unmatched. The germline gives CDR1 SGHRS, CDR2 YFSETQ.

This clonotype has only a few counts. This chain joins TRBV5-1 and TRBJ2-3; weak D call: TRBD1 (6 bases). The length of the CDR3 is 14 residues. Germline-derived CDR1 and CDR2 are SGHRS and YFSETQ. Trimming pared 6 bases from V and 5 bases from J, leaving 16 bases between. The CDR3, as DNA: TGCGCCAGCACCAAAACAGGGTGGGGAGATACGCAGTATTTT. This codes for CASTKTGWGDTQYF.

The V and J genes are TRBV5-6 and TRBJ2-3; D is perhaps TRBD1 or TRBD2 (5 bases each). The germline CDR1 and CDR2 sequences are SGHDT and YYEEEE. V was trimmed by 5 bases and J by 5 bases, leaving 15 bases between them. This CDR3 is 14 amino acids long. In DNA form, the CDR3 reads TGTGCCAGCAGTTCCGGGGCCCCGGGAGATACGCAGTATTTT. Amino acids: CASSSGAPGDTQYF.

The rearrangement uses TRBV7-7 and TRBJ1-3; D possibly corresponds to TRBD1 (6 bases). Trimming removed 1 base from V and 0 bases from J, with 16 bases in between. Germline V gives CDR1 SSHAT, CDR2 FNYEAQ (reference sequence). CDR3 length equals 18 residues. DNA for the CDR3: TGTGCCAGCAGCTTAGTGTCGGGAGGGGGGTCCTCTGGAAACACCATATATTTT. Translating gives CASSLVSGGGSSGNTIYF.

The chain recombines TRBV27 with TRBJ2-2, with D maybe TRBD1 (6 bases). Germline loops: CDR1 MNHEY, CDR2 SMNVEV (reference sequence). Trimming stripped 5 bases from V and 7 bases from J, with 17 bases between. The CDR3 runs to 15 residues. The CDR3 DNA sequence: TGTGCCAGCAGTCTCATTCAGGGGAGAGACGGGGAGCTGTTTTTT. Protein sequence: CASSLIQGRDGELFF.

V is TRBV12-3 or TRBV12-4 and J is TRBJ2-2; 10 bases map to TRBD1. This CDR3 contains 15 residues. J lost 7 bases, V lost 7 bases, and 9 bases had no gene match. The DNA for the CDR3 is TGTGCCAGCACTCGACAGGGGGCGATTGTCGGGGAGCTGTTTTTT. Its translation: CASTRQGAIVGELFF.

The sample holds one count of this clonotype. The rearrangement joins TRBV5-5 to TRBJ2-4, with 8 positions matching TRBD1. CDR1 is SGHKS and CDR2 is YYEKEE in the germline V gene (reference sequence). Losses at the gene ends were 0 bases for V and 9 bases for J; bases not matched to a gene: 5. CDR3 length equals 14 residues. The CDR3 DNA follows: TGTGCCAGCAGCTTGGCCGGACAGGGCGGCATTCAGTACTTC. Residues: CASSLAGQGGIQYF.

The chain is built from TRBV9 and TRBJ2-1; 12 nucleotides line up with TRBD2. J gave up 4 bases and V 4 bases, and 6 bases lay outside the gene matches. CDR1 SGDLS and CDR2 YYNGEE come from the germline V gene. The length of the CDR3 is 16 residues. In DNA, the CDR3 is TGTGCCAGCAGCCCAGGTGGACTAGCGGGATACAATGAGCAGTTCTTC. This translates into CASSPGGLAGYNEQFF.

This clonotype came up a few times. The CDR3 spells CATSRDEAPYGYTF. CDR3 DNA: TGTGCCACCAGCAGAGACGAGGCGCCGTATGGCTACACCTTC. The chain links TRBV15 to TRBJ1-2; D is unclear. The CDR3 runs 14 residues. Trimming removed 0 bases at V and 5 bases at J, with 10 bases between. Germline CDR1 LNHNV, CDR2 YYDKDF (reference sequence).

In its sample, this clonotype was seen a few times. The chain couples TRBV5-1 to TRBJ2-1; the match to TRBD2 covers 10 bases. Germline V gene lookup returns CDR1 SGHRS and CDR2 YFSETQ. The CDR3 contains 14 residues. With V trimmed by 4 bases and J by 5 bases, 3 bases remained unmatched. The CDR3 sequence is CASSHGLADNEQFF. CDR3 coding DNA: TGCGCCAGCAGCCACGGACTAGCGGACAATGAGCAGTTCTTC.

CDR3 region: CASSLARRNIQYF. The CDR3 coding sequence is TGTGCCAGCAGTTTAGCGCGAAGAAACATTCAGTACTTC. This sequence joins TRBV12-3 or TRBV12-4 and TRBJ2-4; D not certain. CDR3 length: 13 amino acids. Trimming removed 0 bases at V and 6 bases at J, with 6 bases between.

The genes are TRBV5-5 and TRBJ1-5; D is undetermined. V dropped 0 bases and J dropped 1 base, with 5 bases sitting between them. CDR3 size: 14 residues. CDR1 and CDR2 from the germline V gene are SGHKS and YYEKEE (reference sequence). The DNA of the CDR3 is TGTGCCAGCAGCTTGGATTTGAGCAATCAGCCCCAGCATTTT. This sequence encodes CASSLDLSNQPQHF.

V gene TRBV5-1 combines with J gene TRBJ1-1, with unresolved D. CDR1 is SGHRS, CDR2 YFSETQ, per germline. The CDR3 covers 10 residues. V dropped 4 bases and J dropped 5 bases, with 3 bases sitting between them. The CDR3 loop reads CASSGTEAFF. Here the CDR3 DNA reads TGCGCCAGCAGCGGTACTGAAGCTTTCTTT.

This clonotype was observed a handful of times. The chain is built from TRBV20-1 and TRBJ1-5; 8 bases are a match to TRBD1. With 6 bases clipped from V and 3 bases from J, the junction kept 19 bases outside the gene matches. CDR1 DFQATT and CDR2 SNEGSKA come from the germline V gene (reference sequence). CDR3 length: 18 amino acids. DNA for the CDR3: TGCAGTGCCCTATCGTTACGGGACAGGTTCGGTCTCAATCAGCCCCAGCATTTT. This encodes CSALSLRDRFGLNQPQHF.

This clonotype was observed a handful of times. The CDR3 nucleotides are TGTGCCAGTAGTACCGCGGGGTCTGGCAATCAGCCCCAGCATTTT. Translating gives CASSTAGSGNQPQHF. The V and J genes are TRBV19 and TRBJ1-5; the D is unclear. V shed 4 bases and J shed 2 bases, with 12 bases lying between them. This CDR3 spans 15 amino acids. The germline V gene encodes CDR1 LNHDA and CDR2 SQIVND (reference sequence).

This chain links TRBV28 with TRBJ1-6; 10 nucleotides agree with TRBD1. The CDR3 totals 16 residues. The V segment lost 4 bases and the J segment 5 bases; nucleotides outside the gene matches: 5. Germline V gene lookup returns CDR1 MDHEN and CDR2 SYDVKM. In nucleotides, the CDR3 is TGTGCCAGCAGTTCCGTCGACAGGGGGCATAATTCACCCCTCCACTTT. Translating it yields CASSSVDRGHNSPLHF.

The chain couples TRBV28 to TRBJ2-1; 11 bases line up with TRBD2. The J segment lost 8 bases and the V segment lost 1 base, leaving 1 base of the junction unmatched. The CDR3 sequence is 14 residues long. Germline lookup yields CDR1 MDHEN and CDR2 SYDVKM. The CDR3 DNA reads TGTGCCAGCAGTTTATTTAGCGGGAGGGATGAGCAGTTCTTC. As protein: CASSLFSGRDEQFF.

This clonotype has a handful of counts. The rearrangement links TRBV3-1 to TRBJ2-2, with a possible D match to TRBD1 (5 bases). In germline, CDR1 is LGHDT, CDR2 YNNKEL (reference sequence). Trimming removed 2 bases at V and 7 bases at J, with 11 bases between. CDR3 length: 14 amino acids. The CDR3: CASSQPQGSGELFF. Here the CDR3 DNA reads TGTGCCAGCAGCCAACCTCAGGGTAGCGGGGAGCTGTTTTTT.

The chain is built from TRBV7-2 and TRBJ2-7, with a possible D match to TRBD2 (5 bases). Germline assignment: CDR1 SGHTA and CDR2 FQGNSA. This CDR3 has 15 amino acids. Trimming took off 3 bases at V and 3 bases at J, with 15 bases between the two ends. CDR3 nucleotides: TGTGCCAGCAGCTTTTCCCCATCGAGGGACTACGAGCAGTACTTC. This encodes CASSFSPSRDYEQYF.

This sequence joins TRBV5-4 and TRBJ2-1, with TRBD1 as a possible D gene (6 bases). The V gene's germline CDR1 is SGHNT and CDR2 YYREEE (reference sequence). The CDR3 length is 11 residues. V gave up 3 bases and J gave up 13 bases, with 11 bases separating them. DNA for the CDR3: TGTGCCAGCAGCTCAGGGGCCTCTCAGTTCTTC. Residues: CASSSGASQFF.

CDR3 in amino acids: CASSRDRFEAFF. In DNA, the CDR3 is TGCGCCAGCAGTCGGGACAGGTTTGAAGCTTTCTTT. The genes are TRBV5-1 and TRBJ1-1, with 8 bases fitting TRBD1. The germline CDR1 and CDR2 sequences are SGHRS and YFSETQ. CDR3 length: 12 residues. Germline trimming cut 5 bases from V and 7 bases from J; bases unmatched to any gene: 4.

This clonotype was seen only a few times. The rearrangement joins TRBV5-1 to TRBJ2-4; D is unclear. Germline CDR1 is SGHRS and CDR2 is YFSETQ. The CDR3 extends over 16 amino acids. With 4 bases removed from V and 0 bases from J, the gap between germline ends came to 14 bases. The CDR3 coding sequence is TGCGCCAGCAGCGATAAGAAGTCTGTAGCCAAAAACATTCAGTACTTC. It encodes CASSDKKSVAKNIQYF.